Each of the 22 T cell receptor beta chains below was sequenced from the same sample in a study of T cells after yellow fever vaccination. MiXCR was run by TCRdb on the 5' RACE reads, yielding one entry per CDR3 protein. This table holds approximately 510,000 distinct CDR3 sequences, roughly 22% found once. The source was PBMCs, collected less than 25 days after the first yellow fever vaccination. The receptors come from a man aged 18 to 29 who received the YFV17D yellow fever vaccine.

This chain uses TRBV28 with TRBJ1-6, with TRBD1 matching over 12 bases. The germline gives CDR1 MDHEN, CDR2 SYDVKM. V shed 6 bases and J 12 bases; nucleotides not matched to a gene: 12. The CDR3 loop spans 16 amino acids. This CDR3 reads CASRYRPGQGAGPLHF. CDR3 nucleotide sequence: TGTGCCAGCAGATACCGACCGGGACAGGGGGCAGGACCCCTCCACTTT. The full variable domain, completed using reference TRBV28 and TRBJ1-6, is DVKVTQSSRYLVKRTGEKVFLECVQDMDHENMFWYRQDPGLGLRLIYFSYDVKMKEKGDIPEGYSVSREKKERFSLILESASTNQTSMYLCASRYRPGQGAGPLHFGNGTRLTVT.

This clonotype has a handful of counts. The chain uses TRBV7-2 and TRBJ1-4; 11 bases agree with TRBD1. Germline loops: CDR1 SGHTA, CDR2 FQGNSA. The CDR3 has 15 amino acids. With 3 bases clipped from V and 7 bases from J, the junction kept 4 bases outside the gene matches. The CDR3 loop reads CASSFSGTGGEKLFF. The DNA for the CDR3 is TGTGCCAGCAGCTTCTCCGGGACAGGGGGTGAAAAACTGTTTTTT.

The rearrangement joins TRBV29-1 to TRBJ2-6; D call uncertain. V was shortened by 6 bases and J by 0 bases, with 6 bases between the two germline ends. CDR1 is SQVTM and CDR2 is ANQGSEA in the germline V gene. The CDR3 is 13 amino acids. The DNA for the CDR3 is TGCAGCGTCGGCAGCTCTGGGGCCAACGTCCTGACTTTC. This translates into CSVGSSGANVLTF.

In this sample, this clonotype turned up a few times. The chain uses TRBV7-9 and TRBJ2-1; 7 nucleotides agree with TRBD2. V trimming: 2 bases; J trimming: 7 bases; junction bases outside the gene matches: 8. Germline V gene sequence: CDR1 SEHNR, CDR2 FQNEAQ (reference sequence). This CDR3 contains 15 residues. As DNA, the CDR3 is TGTGCCAGCAGCTTACCGGCCGGGGGGAGGAATGAGCAGTTCTTC. It is translated as CASSLPAGGRNEQFF.

This clonotype showed up just a few times. The chain has TRBV20-1 and TRBJ2-3, with TRBD1 as a possible D gene (6 bases). Trimming pared 4 bases from V and 0 bases from J, leaving 11 bases between. Germline values: CDR1 DFQATT, CDR2 SNEGSKA (reference sequence). This CDR3 region has 14 residues. CDR3 sequence: CSATGGRSTDTQYF. In DNA form, the CDR3 reads TGCAGTGCTACTGGGGGCAGAAGCACAGATACGCAGTATTTT.

The chain carries TRBV20-1 and TRBJ2-4; weak D call: TRBD2 (5 bases). Germline V gene lookup returns CDR1 DFQATT and CDR2 SNEGSKA (reference sequence). Trimming removed 4 bases from V and 10 bases from J, with 26 bases in between. This CDR3 contains 16 residues. CDR3: CSATPASNGNREIQYF. As DNA, the CDR3 is TGCAGTGCTACCCCCGCCAGTAACGGGAATAGGGAGATTCAGTACTTC.

This clonotype was observed a few times. J is TRBJ1-2 and V is TRBV10-3, with unresolved D. V was cut by 5 bases and J by 6 bases, with 10 bases left in between. The CDR3 totals 12 residues. The germline gives CDR1 ENHRY, CDR2 SYGVKD. CDR3 residues: CAISKQPDGYTF. The DNA of the CDR3 is TGTGCCATCAGTAAACAACCAGATGGCTACACCTTC.

The chain uses TRBV11-2 and TRBJ1-4; TRBD1 might be the D (6 bases). The length of the CDR3 is 15 residues. Trimming removed 4 bases at V and 5 bases at J, with 14 bases between. Germline CDR1 is SGHAT and CDR2 is FQNNGV. CDR3 DNA sequence: TGTGCCAGCAGCTCACATGGGGGCGGGAATGAAAAACTGTTTTTT. Translation gives CASSSHGGGNEKLFF.

The chain couples TRBV7-2 to TRBJ2-3, with D uncertain. There are 14 residues in the CDR3. V lost 4 bases to trimming and J lost 1 base, with 9 bases between them. Per germline, CDR1 SGHTA and CDR2 FQGNSA. In nucleotides, the CDR3 is TGTGCCAGCAGCTCCGAGGTGGGCACAGATACGCAGTATTTT. Translating gives CASSSEVGTDTQYF.

This sequence joins TRBV4-1 and TRBJ2-7, with 11 bases identical to TRBD2. V lost 3 bases and J lost 3; bases outside the gene matches: 4. CDR3 length: 15 residues. In germline, CDR1 is MGHRA, CDR2 YSYEKL. CDR3 in amino acids: CASSQETSGDYEQYV. The CDR3 bases are TGCGCCAGCAGCCAGGAGACTAGCGGGGACTACGAGCAGTACGTC.

The chain employs TRBV7-2 and TRBJ1-2; maybe TRBD1 (5 bases). CDR1 and CDR2 (germline): SGHTA, FQGNSA. The V and J ends lost 5 bases and 2 bases respectively, with 12 bases between them. The CDR3 loop spans 14 amino acids. The CDR3 sequence: CASSHLGENYGYTF. The CDR3 DNA sequence: TGTGCCAGCAGCCATCTGGGGGAAAACTATGGCTACACCTTC. Combining the CDR3 with reference TRBV7-2 and TRBJ1-2 gives the whole variable domain GAGVSQSPSNKVTEKGKDVELRCDPISGHTALYWYRQSLGQGLEFLIYFQGNSAPDKSGLPSDRFSAERTGGSVSTLTIQRTQQEDSAVYLCASSHLGENYGYTFGSGTRLTVV.

Only a few counts were recorded for this clonotype. The chain has TRBV10-2 and TRBJ1-1; possibly TRBD1 for D (6 bases). V was cut by 7 bases and J by 6 bases, with 18 bases left in between. Per germline, CDR1 WSHSY and CDR2 SAAADI. This CDR3 contains 14 residues. The CDR3: CASNELRGKAEAFF. The CDR3, as DNA: TGCGCCAGCAATGAATTGAGGGGGAAGGCTGAAGCTTTCTTT.

The chain has TRBV19 and TRBJ2-5; D assignment may be TRBD1 or TRBD2 (5 bases each). Germline V gene lookup returns CDR1 LNHDA and CDR2 SQIVND (reference sequence). CDR3 length: 18 residues. The ends were cut back, 7 bases at V and 0 bases at J, with 24 bases in the middle. CDR3 DNA sequence: TGTGCCAGTAAAGAAAACGAGCGGCAGGGATTCTACCAAGAGACCCAGTACTTC. The encoded protein is CASKENERQGFYQETQYF.

The chain employs TRBV15 and TRBJ2-7; tentative D call: TRBD2 (5 bases). Deletions cut 0 bases from V and 1 base from J, with 7 bases between. In germline, CDR1 is LNHNV, CDR2 YYDKDF (reference sequence). The CDR3 has 14 residues. As DNA, the CDR3 is TGTGCCACCAGCAGAGATAGCGCTTCCTACGAGCAGTACGTC. Residues: CATSRDSASYEQYV.

In this sample, this clonotype turned up once. V gene TRBV5-1 combines with J gene TRBJ2-5, with D unclear. Germline CDR1 reads SGHRS; CDR2 reads YFSETQ. This CDR3 region has 14 residues. The germline V and J ends were trimmed by 1 base and 3 bases, with 10 bases remaining between them. CDR3 amino acids: CASSLRAREETQYF. CDR3 in DNA: TGCGCCAGCAGCTTGCGGGCCCGAGAAGAGACCCAGTACTTC.

This clonotype was detected ten times or more. In DNA, the CDR3 is TGTGCCAGCAGCCCAGGGTTGGTCCCCTATGGCTACACCTTC. Amino acids: CASSPGLVPYGYTF. The chain employs TRBV12-3 or TRBV12-4 and TRBJ1-2, with D perhaps TRBD1 (5 bases). This CDR3 region has 14 residues. Trimming took off 6 bases at V and 4 bases at J, with 15 bases between the two ends.

The sample holds a few counts of this clonotype. The chain has TRBV11-2 and TRBJ2-1; no reliable D call. Trimming took 4 bases from V and 0 from J, leaving 7 bases between them. Germline CDR1 and CDR2: SGHAT and FQNNGV. This CDR3 contains 14 residues. Here the CDR3 reads CASSSEPSYNEQFF. DNA for the CDR3: TGTGCCAGCAGCTCGGAACCCTCCTACAATGAGCAGTTCTTC.

The chain couples TRBV7-8 to TRBJ1-5; D unresolved. The CDR3 spans 16 residues. The V gene lost 1 base and the J gene lost 2 bases, with 12 bases spanning the gap. The germline gives CDR1 SGHVS, CDR2 FQNEAQ. The CDR3 coding sequence is TGTGCCAGCAGCTTAGAGGGAGGGAAGCGCAATCAGCCCCAGCATTTT. It encodes CASSLEGGKRNQPQHF.

This clonotype was counted only a few times. V usage is TRBV6-2 or TRBV6-3 and J usage is TRBJ2-1; possible D gene TRBD2, 7 bases. The CDR3 loop spans 14 amino acids. Germline V lookup: CDR1 MNHEY, CDR2 SVGEGT. V was shortened by 2 bases and J by 5 bases, with 10 bases between the two germline ends. The CDR3 protein is CASSYVGGHNEQFF. For the CDR3, the DNA is TGTGCCAGCAGTTACGTGGGGGGGCACAATGAGCAGTTCTTC.

The table lists this clonotype with many counts. The V gene is TRBV4-3, the J gene TRBJ2-3; D is undetermined. V dropped 0 bases and J dropped 3 bases, with 13 bases sitting between them. CDR3 length: 16 amino acids. Germline CDR1 is LGHNA and CDR2 is YSLEER. The CDR3 DNA reads TGCGCCAGCAGCCAAGATCCGGAGCTACTTACAGATACGCAGTATTTT. This translates into CASSQDPELLTDTQYF.

V and J are TRBV20-1 and TRBJ2-3; possibly TRBD2 for D (5 bases). The germline V and J ends were trimmed by 0 bases and 6 bases, with 13 bases remaining between them. Germline V gene data show CDR1 as DFQATT and CDR2 as SNEGSKA (reference sequence). This CDR3 spans 14 amino acids. CDR3 sequence: CSARDWLAADTQYF. CDR3 coding DNA: TGCAGTGCTAGAGATTGGCTAGCCGCGGATACGCAGTATTTT.

Only a few counts were recorded for this clonotype. CDR3 loop: CASSGSGVGELFF. The CDR3 DNA is TGTGCCAGCAGCGGAAGTGGGGTCGGGGAGCTGTTTTTT. The rearrangement uses TRBV7-2 and TRBJ2-2, with unresolved D. Trimming took 5 bases from V and 7 from J, leaving 11 bases between them. In germline, CDR1 is SGHTA, CDR2 FQGNSA. This CDR3 contains 13 residues.